What follows is one TCR beta chain and its context. This sample is part of a study of T cell changes during pregnancy in multiple sclerosis. Using immunoSEQ multiplex PCR, the repertoire was profiled, and TCRdb retains in-frame clones only, with some absent. The profile covers tens of thousands of clones, with approximately 94% appearing a single time and around 5.9% taken by the ten largest. This TCR came from a female donor with multiple sclerosis, enrolled in a pregnancy study. The specimen comprised CD8+ T cells from peripheral blood mononuclear cells, sampled before pregnancy.

The CDR3 nucleotides are TGCGCCAGCAGCCAAGATCCGAGCGCTCAATACGAGCAGTACTTC. This encodes CASSQDPSAQYEQYF. The chain joins TRBV4-1 to TRBJ2-7; D unclear. The germline V gene has CDR1 MGHRA and CDR2 YSYEKL. V dropped 0 bases and J dropped 4 bases, with 13 bases sitting between them. CDR3 length equals 15 residues.